The text below deals with one T cell receptor (beta chain). The sample originates from a study of beta chain features in type 1 diabetes. With V trimmed by 3 bases and J by 7 bases, 8 bases remained unmatched. Germline V gene sequence: CDR1 SGDLS, CDR2 YYNGEE. The CDR3 covers 15 residues. The investigators reverse transcribed all of the isolated RNA, so they sequenced expressed TCRB transcripts. The table came from immunoSEQ multiplex PCR; TCRdb's copy has only in-frame clones and leaves some out. The sample consists of some 360,000 clones, around 20% of them appearing once. The sequence was obtained from a woman in her late teens or twenties in good health. Material for sequencing was naive CD4+ T cells from blood. V and J are TRBV9 and TRBJ2-2; the match to TRBD1 covers 8 bases. DNA of the CDR3: TGTGCCAGCAGCGGAGACAGGGGCGGCCTCGGGGAGCTGTTTTTT. Encoded protein: CASSGDRGGLGELFF. Looking up the rest from reference TRBV9 and TRBJ2-2 gives the full variable domain: DSGVTQTPKHLITATGQRVTLRCSPRSGDLSVYWYQQSLDQGLQFLIQYYNGEERAKGNILERFSAQQFPDLHSELNLSSLELGDSALYFCASSGDRGGLGELFFGEGSRLTVL.